The sample holds many counts of the clone carrying this TCR beta chain. The CDR3 runs to 14 residues. The J segment lost 4 bases and the V segment lost 5 bases, leaving 8 bases of the junction unmatched. Germline CDR1 reads SGHRS; CDR2 reads YFSETQ. The data were taken from a study of identical twins. TCRdb fed the 5' RACE reads into MiXCR, producing one record per CDR3 protein. The repertoire holds about 660,000 distinct CDR3 sequences, with more than 6.5% as singletons. These same records also appear under a second study, on yellow fever vaccine responses in identical twins. That report adds: Twins' vaccine T cell response reportedly seemed partly convergent, partly personalized.

Sample: PBMCs. This receptor was obtained from a woman under 30 in good health. The rearrangement joins TRBV5-1 to TRBJ2-5; 7 bases align to TRBD2. This chain's CDR3 is CASSPSGGSETQYF. The CDR3 DNA is TGCGCCAGCAGTCCTTCGGGGGGATCAGAGACCCAGTACTTC.